The source of this T cell receptor beta chain is a study of T-cell reconstitution after alpha-beta-depleted transplantation in children. V lost 2 bases to trimming and J lost 3 bases, with 11 bases between them. This CDR3 has 14 residues. This clonotype showed up just a few times. Construction of the TCRbeta library involved unique molecular identifiers. TCRdb re-derived calls from the PCR reads in MiXCR, one entry per CDR3 protein. The data show 350,000 to 500,000 distinct CDR3 sequences, with roughly 43% seen just once and about 30% held by the top ten. The V gene is TRBV12-3 or TRBV12-4, the J gene TRBJ2-7; no firm D call. The source of this sequence is a girl aged 2-10 years with aplastic anemia, due to receive a stem cell transplant. The material sequenced was PBMCs, taken before TCRalphabeta/CD19-depleted stem cell transplant. This CDR3 is CASSLTAEYYEQYF. The CDR3 region has the DNA TGTGCCAGCAGTTTAACTGCGGAATACTACGAGCAGTACTTC.